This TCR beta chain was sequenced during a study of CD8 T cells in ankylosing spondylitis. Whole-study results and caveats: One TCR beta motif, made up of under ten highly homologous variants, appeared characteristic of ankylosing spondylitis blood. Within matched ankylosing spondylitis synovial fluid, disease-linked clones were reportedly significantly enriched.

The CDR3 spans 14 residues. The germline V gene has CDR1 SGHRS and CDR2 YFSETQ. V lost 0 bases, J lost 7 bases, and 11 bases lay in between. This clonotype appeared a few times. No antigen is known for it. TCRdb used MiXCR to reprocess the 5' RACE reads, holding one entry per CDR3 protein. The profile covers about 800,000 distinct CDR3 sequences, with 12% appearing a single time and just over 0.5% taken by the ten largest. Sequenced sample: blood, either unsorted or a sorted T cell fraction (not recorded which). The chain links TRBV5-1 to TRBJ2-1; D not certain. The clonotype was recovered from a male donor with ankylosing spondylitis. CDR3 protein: CASSLDVTPNEQFF. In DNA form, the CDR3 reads TGCGCCAGCAGCTTGGATGTGACTCCGAATGAGCAGTTCTTC. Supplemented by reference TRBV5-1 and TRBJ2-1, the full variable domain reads KAGVTQTPRYLIKTRGQQVTLSCSPISGHRSVSWYQQTPGQGLQFLFEYFSETQRNKGNFPGRFSGRQFSNSRSEMNVSTLELGDSALYLCASSLDVTPNEQFFGPGTRLTVL.